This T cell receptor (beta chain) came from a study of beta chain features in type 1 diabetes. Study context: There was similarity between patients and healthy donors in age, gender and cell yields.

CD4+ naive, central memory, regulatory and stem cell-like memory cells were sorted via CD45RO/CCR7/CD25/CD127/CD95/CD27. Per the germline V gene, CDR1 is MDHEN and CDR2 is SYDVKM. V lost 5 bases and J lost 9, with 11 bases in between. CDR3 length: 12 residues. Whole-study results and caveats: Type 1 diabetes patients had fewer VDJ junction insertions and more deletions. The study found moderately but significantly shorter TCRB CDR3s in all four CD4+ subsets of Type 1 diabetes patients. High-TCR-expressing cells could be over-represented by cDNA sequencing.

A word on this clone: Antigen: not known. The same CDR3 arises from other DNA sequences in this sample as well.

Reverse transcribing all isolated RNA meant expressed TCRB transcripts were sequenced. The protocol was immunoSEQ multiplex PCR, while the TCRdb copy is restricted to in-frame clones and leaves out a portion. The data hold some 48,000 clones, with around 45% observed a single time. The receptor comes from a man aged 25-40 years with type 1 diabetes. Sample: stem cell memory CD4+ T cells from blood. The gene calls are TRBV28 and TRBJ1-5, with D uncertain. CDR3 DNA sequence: TGTGCCAGCAGTGAGATATATCGGCCCCAGCATTTT. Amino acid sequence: CASSEIYRPQHF.